This TCR beta chain comes out of a study of cytomegalovirus exposure and HLA in healthy donors (dated by TCRdb to the late 2010s). Concerning the study at large: In an earlier analysis of some 550 of the donors, 250 to 350 Gb of sequence data and 117 million unique TCR beta sequences from about 179 million T cells were reported. Roughly 300 gigabases of sequencing data and around 88 million unique TCR sequences made up an early release that covered nearly 650 HLA-typed donors. Of the roughly 420 genotyped donors, 81% were placed in the genetic ancestry cluster associated with self-reported Caucasian donors. The study aimed to test whether cataloging public T cell receptors could reveal signatures of past pathogen exposure. Using immunosequencing, the study profiled T cell repertoires from 500 to 800 subjects and related those repertoires to cytomegalovirus serostatus. In addition to the first cohort of 650 to 750 subjects, a separate validation cohort of 130 or so different subjects was used. High-throughput TCR immunosequencing, statistical association of individual TCRs with disease status, and machine learning were combined to predict cytomegalovirus infection status. A later analysis re-examined previously published TCR beta repertoires from more than 600 donors and added high-resolution HLA genotyping to investigate patterns of TCR occurrence. Rather than drawing on any new phenotypic data, the later analysis identified candidate immune exposures from TCR beta sequences and the way those sequences occurred across donors. In an earlier analysis of about 590 of the donors, high-throughput TCR beta sequencing was used to judge whether each TCR beta V gene segment behaved as functional or pseudogenic. Donor age, sex, ethnicity and CMV serostatus were compiled together with the repertoire data. Genome-wide SNP genotypes for about three fifths of the 666 donors were used in a later genetic analysis, which treated that subset as a discovery cohort. All discovery cohort repertoires had been generated on a single sequencing platform. HLA typing included class I and class II loci at four-digit resolution. The number of donors typed differed by locus, with about 629-630 for A, B, C, DRB1 and DQB1, around 520 for DQA1, 600 to 610 for DPA1, and about 450 for DPB1. Several DR-DQ haplotypes were handled as single units for association and clustering because linkage in the cohort was strong. Across some 400 genotyped donors of the cohort, an average of approximately 220,000 unique TCR beta nucleotide sequences per donor were sequenced, and about a sixth of those sequences were non-productive. Beyond this particular receptor, the publication reports: Because counts were too low, roughly 16 rarely observed V segments, including chromosome 9 orphons, were excluded from the earlier analysis of around 640 of the donors. In vitro tests confirmed that a few of the cytomegalovirus-associated TCR beta chains recognize cytomegalovirus antigens. The study gave a list of more than 150 TCR beta chains associated with cytomegalovirus. A later genetic analysis associated a missense DCLRE1C variant with V-gene and J-gene trimming of TCR beta chains, and an independent cohort replicated the association. Several of the top co-occurrence clusters appeared to be linked to parvovirus B19, influenza, CMV and Epstein-Barr virus, according to a later analysis. In a later analysis, 15,000 to 20,000 TCR beta sequences were associated with specific HLA alleles at a false discovery rate of 0.05. Linkage disequilibrium might explain the correlated functional status among segregating V segments, but an unknown experimental factor could not be ruled out. For the cohort, immune exposure information was limited to CMV serostatus. According to a later analysis, TCR association rates differed among HLA loci, with DRB1 alleles showing the most associated TCRs and HLA-C alleles showing the fewest. A cluster of highly shared sequence variants was judged likely to represent a technical artifact of the sequencing pipeline. A further reported finding was that TCR beta sequences accurately predicted the HLA-A and HLA-B alleles for most subjects in the first cohort. The presence/absence analyses assumed that sequencing depth was roughly uniform across donors, and that assumption may not be true. In an earlier analysis of approximately 590 of the donors, most TCR beta V segments were observed in productive rearrangements about 90% or about 30% of the time, broadly matching IMGT annotations. In a later analysis, HLA-associated TCR beta chains showed more clonal expansion and lower generation probabilities than non-associated chains that were equally common. Assigning TCR associations to individual alleles was difficult when HLA alleles, especially DR and DQ, strongly co-occurred. According to a later analysis, most CMV-associated TCR beta chains appeared to be HLA-restricted, and the HLA associations seemed to be driven largely by CMV exposure. Only TCR beta chains were sequenced in this cohort, and the absence of alpha or paired-chain data limited detectable features. Most TCR sequences were observed very rarely across donors, whereas some public TCRs were present in many individuals. The classifier was reported to diagnose cytomegalovirus status with high specificity and sensitivity in both the original cohort and the validation cohort. A later genetic analysis reported fewer N-insertions in productive TCRs among donors in an Asian-associated ancestry cluster than the roughly 620-donor mean. Because some donors lacked HLA typing at each locus, the association tests relied only on the typed subset. The authors suggested that the approach could potentially be generalized to other disease states and immunological phenotypes.

Preparation of the library involved the immunoSEQ multiplex PCR assay. A mixture of 60 forward primers for TCR Vbeta segments and 13 reverse primers for TCR Jbeta segments was used in the multiplex PCR. The CDR3 region of rearranged TCR beta genes was amplified from genomic DNA with a multiplex PCR assay. The Illumina HiSeq System was used to sequence the amplified TCR beta libraries as 87-base-pair reads. Per the original workflow: A later analysis tallied about 77 million unique TCR beta chains across the roughly 610 repertoires, and approximately 12 million of those chains were shared by two or more donors. Raw reads were error-corrected and collapsed into unique sequences by a nearest-neighbor algorithm in which closely related sequences were merged to remove PCR and sequencing errors. Alignment of CDR3 sequences to IMGT reference sequences was used to assign V, D and J gene segments. For a sequence to be retained, a match of at least six nucleotides was required to both a V gene segment and a J gene segment. A rearrangement was called productive if the CDR3 had no stop codons and remained in frame with V and J, and every other rearrangement was called non-productive. CDR3 was defined according to IMGT convention as the region running from the second conserved V-encoded cysteine to the conserved J-encoded phenylalanine. In an earlier analysis of more than 550 of the donors, sequences lacking an unambiguous match to a single V gene segment were excluded. An earlier analysis of just under 600 of the donors called V segments functional above 56.7% productive rearrangements and segregating when the between-donor standard deviation exceeded 5%. A statistical classification framework was built to diagnose cytomegalovirus status from the catalog of TCR beta chain sequences. In a later analysis, TCR nucleotide sequences were compared against IMGT/GENE-DB human TR gene sequences so that V and J genes could be assigned. A later analysis assigned CDR3 sequences and most-parsimonious VDJ recombination scenarios with the TCRdist pipeline. In a later analysis, each TCR beta chain was defined by its CDR3 amino acid sequence together with its V-gene family, and reads lacking a unique V-gene family were excluded. As a way to deal with suspected cross-contamination and a sequencing artifact, a later analysis dropped hundreds of nucleotide sequences that were highly shared and had low generation probability. In a later analysis, a clonal expansion index for each public chain was calculated from normalized within-repertoire ranks of inferred template counts. Generation probabilities in a later analysis came from a VDJ recombination model fitted to out-of-frame rearrangements, and those results were checked against IGoR. A later analysis scored TCR-TCR, TCR-HLA and TCR-CMV co-occurrence with hypergeometric tests, applying a repertoire-size bias correction to TCR pairs. False discovery rates were estimated in a later analysis by permuting HLA or CMV assignments 20 times. In a later analysis, co-occurring TCRs were grouped using DBSCAN, with TCRdist sequence similarity added in when clustering inside HLA-allele-positive subsets. Repertoires with fewer than 30,000 or more than 120,000 public chains were left out of co-occurrence clustering, as were four to six repertoires with anomalous nucleotide sharing. TCRdb mirrors the immuneACCESS table, restricted to in-frame sequences. Some clones are absent from its copies; in checked studies, under half trace to an unresolved V gene, and the reason for the others is unknown. Clone size and the V and J calls come from that table; the DNA yielded D and trimming. For this sample the table gives 160,000 or so clones, of which approximately 80% were detected only once. The leading ten clones occupy around 2% of the sample.

In total, just over 650 healthy bone marrow donors made up the cohort. All cohort members were sampled while nominally healthy, although unrecorded immune exposures were likely present. The donor was CMV seronegative and belonged to the group of more than 300 seronegative cohort members. A peripheral blood sample was collected from each donor, and TCR beta sequencing was performed on peripheral blood mononuclear cells. Genomic DNA extraction from the blood cell samples was performed with the Qiagen DNeasy Blood Extraction Kit. Concerning this clone: Its antigen remains undetermined. Base qualities are not at hand, and no much larger clone is one base apart.

The sequenced material came from PBMCs. This sequence originates from a man aged 18 to 30 in good health and CMV-seronegative.

CDR3 region: CASSQQGYEQYF. The DNA reads as follows: TGTGCCAGCAGTCAACAGGGTTACGAGCAGTACTTC. This chain joins TRBV2 to TRBJ2-7; perhaps TRBD1 is the D gene, with 6 bases matching. The germline V gene specifies SNHLY as CDR1 and FYNNEI as CDR2. The CDR3, from cysteine to phenylalanine, totals 12 residues. CDR3 DNA is the only sequence kept; it has 36 bases, read in frame from the first base. The germline ends are 9 bases apart after V is trimmed by 5 bases and J by 4 bases.